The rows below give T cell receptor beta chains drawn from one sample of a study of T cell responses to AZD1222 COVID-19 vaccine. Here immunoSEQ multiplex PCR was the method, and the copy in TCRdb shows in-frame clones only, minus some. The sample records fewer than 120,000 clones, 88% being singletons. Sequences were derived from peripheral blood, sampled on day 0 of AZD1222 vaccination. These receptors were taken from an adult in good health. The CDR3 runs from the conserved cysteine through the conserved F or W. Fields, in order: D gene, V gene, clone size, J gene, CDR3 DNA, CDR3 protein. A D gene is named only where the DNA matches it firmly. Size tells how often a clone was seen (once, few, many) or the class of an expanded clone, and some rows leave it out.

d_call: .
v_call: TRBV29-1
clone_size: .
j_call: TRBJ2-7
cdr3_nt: TGCAGCGTTGGGATCGGTCGCGAGCAGTACTTC
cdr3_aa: CSVGIGREQYF

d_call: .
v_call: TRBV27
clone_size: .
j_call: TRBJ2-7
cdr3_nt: TGTGCCAGCAGTTCCCTCCCCCCAGCTTCCTACGAGCAGTACTTC
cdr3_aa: CASSSLPPASYEQYF

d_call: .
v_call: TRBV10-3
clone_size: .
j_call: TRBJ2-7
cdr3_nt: TGTGCCATCAGTGAGGTGGGTTCCTACGAGCAGTACTTC
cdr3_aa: CAISEVGSYEQYF

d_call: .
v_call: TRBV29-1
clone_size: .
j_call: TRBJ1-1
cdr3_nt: TGCAGCGTGGGGGGTTCTAACACTGAAGCTTTCTTT
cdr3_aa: CSVGGSNTEAFF

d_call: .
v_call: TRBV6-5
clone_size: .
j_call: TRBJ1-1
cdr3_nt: TGTGCCAGCAGTTACTCGAACGCGGCCAGAGGGGCTTTCTTT
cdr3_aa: CASSYSNAARGAFF

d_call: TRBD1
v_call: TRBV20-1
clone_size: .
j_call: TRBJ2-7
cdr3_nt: TGCAGTGCTAGTCGTACAGGGGGGAACGAGCAGTACTTC
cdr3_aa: CSASRTGGNEQYF

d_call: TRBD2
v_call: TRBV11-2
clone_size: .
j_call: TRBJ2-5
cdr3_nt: TGTGCCAGCAGCGATTCAGCGGGAGTACAAGAGACCCAGTACTTC
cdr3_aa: CASSDSAGVQETQYF

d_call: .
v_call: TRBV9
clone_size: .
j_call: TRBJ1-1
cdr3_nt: TGTGCCAGCAGCGTCCCAGGGAGGGGGGAAGCTTTCTTT
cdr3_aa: CASSVPGRGEAFF

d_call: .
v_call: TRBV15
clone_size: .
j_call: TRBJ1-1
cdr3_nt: TGTGCCACCAGCAGAAAAAAGACAGGGAACACTGAAGCTTTCTTT
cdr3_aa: CATSRKKTGNTEAFF

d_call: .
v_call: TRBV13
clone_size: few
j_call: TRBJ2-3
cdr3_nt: TGTGCCAGCAGCTCGAACCGGGCCCTACGGTCGGATACGCAGTATTTT
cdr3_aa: CASSSNRALRSDTQYF

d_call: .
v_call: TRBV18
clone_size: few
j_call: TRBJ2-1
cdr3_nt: TGTGCCAGCTCACCACAGAGCTCCTACAATGAGCAGTTCTTC
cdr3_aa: CASSPQSSYNEQFF

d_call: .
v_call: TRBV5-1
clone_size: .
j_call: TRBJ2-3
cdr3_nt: TGCGCCAGCATCCAAGGTGGCGGACTCACAGATACGCAGTATTTT
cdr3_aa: CASIQGGGLTDTQYF

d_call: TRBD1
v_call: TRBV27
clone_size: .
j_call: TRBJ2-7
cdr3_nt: TGTGCCAGCAGTCCACCCCCCAAGGGGGCGACGAGATACGAGCAGTACTTC
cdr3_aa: CASSPPPKGATRYEQYF

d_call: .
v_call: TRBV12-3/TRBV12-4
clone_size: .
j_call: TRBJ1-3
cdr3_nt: TGTGCCAGCAGTTTTCACTCTGGAAACACCATATATTTT
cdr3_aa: CASSFHSGNTIYF

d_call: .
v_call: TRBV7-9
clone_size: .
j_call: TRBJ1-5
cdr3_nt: TGTGCCAGCAGCTCCTATCGTGGACAAGGATCCTTTGGGAATCAGCCCCAGCATTTT
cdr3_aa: CASSSYRGQGSFGNQPQHF

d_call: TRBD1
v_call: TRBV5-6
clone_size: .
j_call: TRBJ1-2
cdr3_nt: TGTGCCAGCAGCTACGACAGGGACGGCTACACCTTC
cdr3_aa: CASSYDRDGYTF

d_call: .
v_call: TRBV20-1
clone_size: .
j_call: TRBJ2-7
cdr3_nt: TGCAGTGCTCTCCACTCCCGCGAGCAGTACTTC
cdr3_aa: CSALHSREQYF

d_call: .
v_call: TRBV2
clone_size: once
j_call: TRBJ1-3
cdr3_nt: TGTGCCAGCAGCCCCTCGGGGGGGATGAGTGGAAACACCATATATTTT
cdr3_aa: CASSPSGGMSGNTIYF

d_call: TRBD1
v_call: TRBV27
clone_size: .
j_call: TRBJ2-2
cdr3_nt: TGTGCCAGCAGTTCAAGGACAGGGCGGGCCGGGGAGCTGTTTTTT
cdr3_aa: CASSSRTGRAGELFF

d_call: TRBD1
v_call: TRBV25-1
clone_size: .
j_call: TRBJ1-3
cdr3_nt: TGTGCCAGCAGTGACCCCCGGACAGGCAACTCTGGAAACACCATATATTTT
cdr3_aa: CASSDPRTGNSGNTIYF

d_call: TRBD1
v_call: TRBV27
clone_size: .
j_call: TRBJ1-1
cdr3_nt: TGTGCCAGCAGTTGGGACAGGGACACTGAAGCTTTCTTT
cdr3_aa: CASSWDRDTEAFF

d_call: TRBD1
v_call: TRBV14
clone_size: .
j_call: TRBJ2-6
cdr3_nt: TGTGCCAGCAGCAGAGGACAGGGAATCTCTGGGGCCAACGTCCTGACTTTC
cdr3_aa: CASSRGQGISGANVLTF

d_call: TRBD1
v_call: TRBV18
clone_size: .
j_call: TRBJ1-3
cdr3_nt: TGTGCCAGCTCACCCCAGGACAGGGTGAGGGGAAACACCATATATTTT
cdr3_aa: CASSPQDRVRGNTIYF

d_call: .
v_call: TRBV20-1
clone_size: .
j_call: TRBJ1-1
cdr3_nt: TGCAGTGCTACGTCAGGGATTGAAGCTTTCTTT
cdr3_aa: CSATSGIEAFF

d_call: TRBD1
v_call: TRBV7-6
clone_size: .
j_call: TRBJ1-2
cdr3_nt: TGTGCCAGCAGCTTAGCACAGGGGGCCGGTGGCTACACCTTC
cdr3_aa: CASSLAQGAGGYTF

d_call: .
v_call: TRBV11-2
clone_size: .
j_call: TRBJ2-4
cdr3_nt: TGTGCCAGCAGTTTGCAAAGGGGGGCCAAAAACATTCAGTACTTC
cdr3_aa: CASSLQRGAKNIQYF

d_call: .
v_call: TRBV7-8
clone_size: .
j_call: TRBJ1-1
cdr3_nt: TGTGCCAGCAGCCGCAGGATGAACACTGAAGCTTTCTTT
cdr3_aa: CASSRRMNTEAFF

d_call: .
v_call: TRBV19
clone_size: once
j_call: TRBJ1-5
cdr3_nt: TGTGCCAGTAGTATAACGACGGGCAATCAGCCCCAGCATTTT
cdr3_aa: CASSITTGNQPQHF

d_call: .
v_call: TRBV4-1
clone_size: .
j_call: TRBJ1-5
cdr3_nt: TGCGCCAGCAGCCAAGGGACGCCAAATCAGCCCCAGCATTTT
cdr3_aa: CASSQGTPNQPQHF

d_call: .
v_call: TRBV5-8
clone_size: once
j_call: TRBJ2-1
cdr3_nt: TGTGCCAGCAGTCTTTCTGTAGGACTCGCCACCTACAATGAGCAGTTCTTC
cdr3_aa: CASSLSVGLATYNEQFF

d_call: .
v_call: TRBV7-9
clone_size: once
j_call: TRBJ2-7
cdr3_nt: TGTGCCAGCCGGGACATTTACCACGAGCAGTACTTC
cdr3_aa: CASRDIYHEQYF

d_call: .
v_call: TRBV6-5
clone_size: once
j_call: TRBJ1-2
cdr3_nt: TGTGCCAGCACCCAGGGTACCTATGGCTACACCTTC
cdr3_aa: CASTQGTYGYTF

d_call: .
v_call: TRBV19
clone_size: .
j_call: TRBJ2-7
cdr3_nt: TGTGCCAGTAGTAAGGCGAAGGCGACCTCCGAGCAGTACTTC
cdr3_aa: CASSKAKATSEQYF

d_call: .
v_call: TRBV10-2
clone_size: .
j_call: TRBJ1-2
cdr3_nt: TGCGCCAGCAGGGTCGACTCCTATGGCTACACCTTC
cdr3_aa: CASRVDSYGYTF

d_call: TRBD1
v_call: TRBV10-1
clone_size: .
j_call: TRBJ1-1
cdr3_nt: TGCGCCAGCAGGGCCGGGTCCGACAGGGGTTTCGCTAACACTGAAGCTTTCTTT
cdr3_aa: CASRAGSDRGFANTEAFF

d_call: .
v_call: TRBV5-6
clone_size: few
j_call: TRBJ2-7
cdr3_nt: TGTGCCAGCAGCTTGGAGAGCTACGAGCAGTACTTC
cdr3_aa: CASSLESYEQYF

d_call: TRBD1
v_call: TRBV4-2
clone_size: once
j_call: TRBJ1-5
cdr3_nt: TGTGCCAGCAGCGAACCGGGACAGGGCCAGCCCCAGCATTTT
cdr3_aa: CASSEPGQGQPQHF

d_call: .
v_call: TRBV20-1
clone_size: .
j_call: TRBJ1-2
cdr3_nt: TGCAGTGCTAGAGAGGACGGGGACGGCACCTTC
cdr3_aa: CSAREDGDGTF

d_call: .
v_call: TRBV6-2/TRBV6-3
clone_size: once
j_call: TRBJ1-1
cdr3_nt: TGTGCCAGCAGTTCGGGGACTGAAGCTTTCTTT
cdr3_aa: CASSSGTEAFF

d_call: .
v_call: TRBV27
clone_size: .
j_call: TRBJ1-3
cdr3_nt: TGTGCCAGCAGTTCCCAGGCTGCCTCTGGAAACACCATATATTTT
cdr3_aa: CASSSQAASGNTIYF

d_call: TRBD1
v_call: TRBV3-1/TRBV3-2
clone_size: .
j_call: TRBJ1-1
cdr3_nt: TGTGCCAGCAGCCGCACAGGGGGCCTCACTGAAGCTTTCTTT
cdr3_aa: CASSRTGGLTEAFF

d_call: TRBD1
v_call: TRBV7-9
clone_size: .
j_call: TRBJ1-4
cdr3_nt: TGTGCCAGCAGCAAAGAACAGGGGGGCGTTAATGAAAAACTGTTTTTT
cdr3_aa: CASSKEQGGVNEKLFF

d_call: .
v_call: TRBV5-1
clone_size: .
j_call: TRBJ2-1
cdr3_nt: TGCGCCAGCAGCTTGTCTGGCGGGACCGTATACAATGAGCAGTTCTTC
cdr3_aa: CASSLSGGTVYNEQFF

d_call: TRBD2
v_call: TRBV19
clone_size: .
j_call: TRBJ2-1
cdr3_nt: TGTGCCAGTAGTGCCCGACTAGCGGGAGACTACAATGAGCAGTTCTTC
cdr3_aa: CASSARLAGDYNEQFF

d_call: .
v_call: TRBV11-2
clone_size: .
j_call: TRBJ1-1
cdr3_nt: TGTGCCAGCAGCTTAGATCCTCTGGGCACCATTGAAGCTTTCTTT
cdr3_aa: CASSLDPLGTIEAFF

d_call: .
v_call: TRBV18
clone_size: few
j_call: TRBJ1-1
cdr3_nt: TGTGCCAGCTCACCTCAGGGGAGTAACACTGAAGCTTTCTTT
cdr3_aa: CASSPQGSNTEAFF

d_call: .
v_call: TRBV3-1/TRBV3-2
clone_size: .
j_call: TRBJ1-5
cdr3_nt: TGTGCCAGCAGCCGGGGGGGAAAGCAGCCCCAGCATTTT
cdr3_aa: CASSRGGKQPQHF

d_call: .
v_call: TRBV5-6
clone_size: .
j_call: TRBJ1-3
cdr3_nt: TGTGCCAGCAGCTTGCCTATTTCCTCTGGAAACACCATATATTTT
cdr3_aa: CASSLPISSGNTIYF

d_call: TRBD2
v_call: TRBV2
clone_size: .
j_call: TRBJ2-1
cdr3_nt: TGTGCCAGCAGTGGGCGACTAGCGGGCGTCGTTGGAAGCTCCTACAATGAGCAGTTCTTC
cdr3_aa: CASSGRLAGVVGSSYNEQFF

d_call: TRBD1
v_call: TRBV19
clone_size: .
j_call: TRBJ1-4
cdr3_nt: TGTGCCAGTAGTATGTCAGGGGGCATTGAAAAACTGTTTTTT
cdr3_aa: CASSMSGGIEKLFF

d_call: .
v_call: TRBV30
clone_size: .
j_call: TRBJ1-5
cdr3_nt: TGTGCCTGGAGTGTAAGTAGCATGGGTAATCAGCCCCAGCATTTT
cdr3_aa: CAWSVSSMGNQPQHF

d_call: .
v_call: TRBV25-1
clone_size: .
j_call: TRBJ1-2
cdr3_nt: TGTGCCAGCCAGTGGGGCCCCTATGGCTACACCTTC
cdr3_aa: CASQWGPYGYTF

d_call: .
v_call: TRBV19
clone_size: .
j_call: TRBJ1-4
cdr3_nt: TGTGCCAGTAGTATAGTGACCTGGCCCAATGAAAAACTGTTTTTT
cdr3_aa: CASSIVTWPNEKLFF

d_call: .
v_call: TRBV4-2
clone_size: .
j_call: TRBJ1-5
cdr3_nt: TGTGCCAGCAGCCAAGACGGGGCAGACAATCAGCCCCAGCATTTT
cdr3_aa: CASSQDGADNQPQHF

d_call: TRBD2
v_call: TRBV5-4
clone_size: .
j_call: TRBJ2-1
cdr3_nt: TGTGCCAGCAGTACGGGACTAGCGGTCTACAATGAGCAGTTCTTC
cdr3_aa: CASSTGLAVYNEQFF

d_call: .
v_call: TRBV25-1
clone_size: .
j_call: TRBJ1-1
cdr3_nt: TGTGCCAGCCAACACAGGGATGCTGAAGCTTTCTTT
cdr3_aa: CASQHRDAEAFF

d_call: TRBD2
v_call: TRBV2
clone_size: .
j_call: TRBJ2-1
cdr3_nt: TGTGCCAGCAGTGCAACGAGCGGGGGATACAATGAGCAGTTCTTC
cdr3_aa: CASSATSGGYNEQFF

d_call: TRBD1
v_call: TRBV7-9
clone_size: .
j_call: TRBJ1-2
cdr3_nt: TGTGCCAGCAGCTTAGCGACAGGGCATGGCTACACCTTC
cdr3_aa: CASSLATGHGYTF